This T cell receptor (beta chain) is drawn from a study of Ad26.COV2.S vaccination and SARS-CoV-2 variants. Background on the study: Recipients of Ad26.COV2.S got it intramuscularly, once or twice 56 days apart. Findings of the study overall: Possibly, TCR breadth and depth analyses underestimated total T cell responses.

Per the germline V gene, CDR1 is ENHRY and CDR2 is SYGVKD. The CDR3 has 19 residues. The trim removed 7 bases at V and 0 bases at J, leaving 12 bases unmatched. Described treatment: around 19 received Ad26.COV2.S at low or high dose, single or two shots; several received placebo; per-sample allocation not given. Repertoires come from day 63 after the first vaccine or placebo injection. It was Wuhan-strain SARS-CoV-2 spike that the Ad26 vaccine vector expressed. Comment on this clone: The antigen is undetermined.

Measured with immunoSEQ multiplex PCR; TCRdb has only the in-frame clones, and not every one. This sample has about 350,000 clones, with about 87% found just once. This receptor was identified in a person between 18 and 65 years old who received the Ad26.COV2.S COVID-19 vaccine or a placebo. This rearrangement joins TRBV10-3 to TRBJ2-3, with 14 bases aligning to TRBD2. The sample in question was peripheral blood, obtained in a trial of Ad26.COV2.S vaccine versus placebo. The chain's CDR3 is CAIIAAGTSGSWSTDTQYF. The CDR3, as DNA: TGTGCCATCATTGCCGCCGGGACTAGCGGGAGCTGGAGCACAGATACGCAGTATTTT.